Listed here are 20 T cell receptor beta chains from one sample, sequenced in a study of regulatory T cells in long-lasting Graves disease. The authors built TCR beta libraries using iRepertoire HTBI primers and Arm-PCR of CDR3 regions. TCRdb passed the multiplex PCR reads through MiXCR, listing each CDR3 protein once. Here the sample spans hundreds of thousands of distinct CDR3 sequences, 18% being singletons. Time point specified: newly diagnosed GD, antithyroid drugs for less than 3 months. Making the TCR library involved RNA that had been extracted from PBMCs. The specimen was peripheral blood mononuclear cells (PBMCs), collected at new diagnosis, from a patient treated with antithyroid drugs. The origin of the receptors is a female donor with Graves disease.

In this sample, this clonotype turned up many times. V and J are TRBV7-3 and TRBJ2-1, with a weak D call TRBD1 (6 bases). Trimming pared 5 bases from V and 9 bases from J, leaving 11 bases between. Germline values: CDR1 SGHTA, CDR2 FQGTGA. This CDR3 has 12 residues. The CDR3 coding sequence is TGTGCCAGCAGCCCAGAGGGGGTTGAGCAGTTCTTC. This encodes CASSPEGVEQFF.

At least ten counts were recorded for this clonotype. The J gene is TRBJ2-7, the V gene TRBV11-2; 10 bases agree with TRBD2. Germline CDR1 SGHAT, CDR2 FQNNGV. The CDR3 sequence is 16 residues long. Trimming cost V 2 bases and J 4 bases; bases outside gene matches: 8. CDR3 sequence (DNA): TGTGCCAGCAGCTTACTCCCTAGCGGGAGAATTTACGAGCAGTACTTC. The encoded protein is CASSLLPSGRIYEQYF.

This chain links TRBV11-2 with TRBJ1-1; tentative D call: TRBD1 (5 bases). The CDR3 consists of 13 residues. Trimming removed 6 bases at V and 10 bases at J, with 18 bases between. Germline-derived CDR1 and CDR2 are SGHAT and FQNNGV. CDR3 residues: CASSEEFGGGAFF. In nucleotides, the CDR3 is TGTGCCAGCAGTGAAGAATTTGGGGGAGGAGCTTTCTTT.

This clonotype appeared many times. The genes are TRBV3-1 and TRBJ2-7; the D is unclear. CDR3 length: 15 amino acids. The germline gives CDR1 LGHDT, CDR2 YNNKEL (reference sequence). Trimming took off 3 bases at V and 5 bases at J, with 17 bases between the two ends. This CDR3 reads CASSHLLSPSDEQYF. In DNA, the CDR3 is TGTGCCAGCAGCCACCTTTTGTCCCCGAGCGACGAGCAGTACTTC.

This clonotype was seen repeatedly, ten times or more. The chain recombines TRBV7-9 with TRBJ2-2; the match to TRBD2 covers 11 bases. Germline V gene sequence: CDR1 SEHNR, CDR2 FQNEAQ (reference sequence). The length of the CDR3 is 17 residues. Unmatched junction bases numbered 12, after V lost 5 bases and J lost 7 bases. The CDR3 nucleotides read TGTGCCAGCAGCAGAACGCGGGGACTAGCGGAAGTCGGGGAGCTGTTTTTT. Translation: CASSRTRGLAEVGELFF. The full variable domain, its missing parts supplied by reference TRBV7-9 and TRBJ2-2, is DTGVSQNPRHKITKRGQNVTFRCDPISEHNRLYWYRQTLGQGPEFLTYFQNEAQLEKSRLLSDRFSAERPKGSFSTLEIQRTEQGDSAMYLCASSRTRGLAEVGELFFGEGSRLTVL.

This clonotype was seen repeatedly, ten times or more. This sequence joins TRBV30 and TRBJ2-2; no firm D call. Germline CDR1 and CDR2: GTSNPN and SVGIG (reference sequence). Trimming left V 2 bases short and J 1 base short, with 5 bases between. The CDR3 covers 13 residues. The CDR3 reads CAWSPLNTGELFF. CDR3 nucleotides: TGTGCCTGGAGTCCCCTGAACACCGGGGAGCTGTTTTTT.

Ten or more counts support this clonotype. In DNA form, the CDR3 reads TGTGCCAGCAAACCCGGGACTAGCGGGAATTCCGGGGAGCTGTTTTTT. Its protein product is CASKPGTSGNSGELFF. The genes are TRBV11-2 and TRBJ2-2, with TRBD2 matching over 13 bases. The germline V gene has CDR1 SGHAT and CDR2 FQNNGV. J gave up 6 bases and V 7 bases, and 8 bases lay outside the gene matches. This CDR3 is built from 16 residues.

This chain connects TRBV4-2 to TRBJ2-3; no definite D call. V lost 0 bases to trimming and J lost 0 bases, with 22 bases between them. Germline V gives CDR1 LGHNA, CDR2 YNFKEQ. The CDR3 is 20 residues long. The CDR3 reads CASSQDPSLVVQSSTDTQYF. In DNA, the CDR3 is TGTGCCAGCAGCCAAGATCCTTCTCTGGTAGTGCAAAGTAGCACAGATACGCAGTATTTT.

The CDR3 coding sequence is TGTGCCAGCAGAGGAACAAGAACGAACACTGAAGCTTTCTTT. It translates to CASRGTRTNTEAFF. The V gene is TRBV6-1, the J gene TRBJ1-1; D remains unclear. The CDR3 runs 14 residues. Trimming stripped 6 bases from V and 1 base from J, with 12 bases between. Germline assignment: CDR1 MNHNS and CDR2 SASEGT.

To note about this clonotype: This may come from a read error, since a much larger clone is one base off. The rearrangement joins TRBV10-3 to TRBJ2-7; TRBD2 matches at 12 bases. Germline V gene lookup returns CDR1 ENHRY and CDR2 SYGVKD. CDR3 length: 15 amino acids. V lost 4 bases, J lost 7 bases, and 8 bases stayed unmatched. CDR3 residues: CAISGPRTSGNEQYF. The DNA for the CDR3 is TGTGCCATCAGTGGTCCCCGGACTAGCGGGAATGAGCAGTACTTC.

The chain is built from TRBV27 and TRBJ2-1; D might be TRBD1 (6 bases). The CDR3 runs 14 residues. Trimming left V 7 bases short and J 9 bases short, with 19 bases between. Germline loops: CDR1 MNHEY, CDR2 SMNVEV (reference sequence). CDR3 residues: CASNKGGEPIEQFF. The CDR3 nucleotides read TGTGCCAGCAATAAAGGGGGAGAGCCCATTGAGCAGTTCTTC.

Only a few counts were recorded for this clonotype. J is TRBJ1-1 and V is TRBV18, with D tentatively TRBD1 (5 bases). The CDR3 has 13 amino acids. Germline V gene data show CDR1 as KGHSH and CDR2 as LQKENI. V gave up 6 bases and J gave up 3 bases, with 11 bases separating them. The CDR3: CASSKGRDTEAFF. The DNA for the CDR3 is TGTGCCAGCTCGAAGGGGAGAGACACTGAAGCTTTCTTT.

In this sample, this clonotype turned up a few times. Written as DNA, the CDR3 is TGTGCCAGCAGCCCCAAGGCGGGACAGAGCACAGATACGCAGTATTTT. The encoded protein is CASSPKAGQSTDTQYF. The rearrangement links TRBV7-9 to TRBJ2-3, with a tentative D call TRBD1 (7 bases). The CDR3 extends over 16 amino acids. Germline lookup yields CDR1 SEHNR and CDR2 FQNEAQ (reference sequence). Between the trimmed V and J ends, which lost 5 bases and 0 bases, there was a span of 15 bases.

This clonotype was counted many times. This chain uses TRBV28 with TRBJ2-7, with 10 bases matching TRBD1. The germline CDR1 and CDR2 sequences are MDHEN and SYDVKM. CDR3 size: 15 residues. The junction had 6 bases not matched to a gene; V was cut back by 5 bases and J by 2 bases. CDR3 protein: CASSRPGQGTYEQYF. The CDR3 nucleotides read TGTGCCAGCAGTCGTCCGGGACAGGGGACCTACGAGCAGTACTTC.

A few counts support this clonotype. The rearrangement joins TRBV9 to TRBJ2-1; TRBD2 agrees at 10 bases. The germline CDR1 and CDR2 sequences are SGDLS and YYNGEE. Trimming removed 4 bases from V and 6 bases from J; junction bases left unmatched: 10. CDR3 length: 16 amino acids. CDR3 DNA sequence: TGTGCCAGCAGCCAACATGCCGGGACTAGCGCCAATGAGCAGTTCTTC. Amino acid sequence: CASSQHAGTSANEQFF.

This clonotype has a count of ten or more. For the CDR3, the DNA is TGTGCCAGCAGTGAAAAAGCAGGGACCGAGCAGTACTTC. Translation: CASSEKAGTEQYF. The chain uses TRBV2 and TRBJ2-7; D possibly uses TRBD1 or TRBD2 (5 bases each). This CDR3 is 13 amino acids long. The germline V gene encodes CDR1 SNHLY and CDR2 FYNNEI. V was trimmed by 2 bases and J by 6 bases, leaving 11 bases between them.

At least ten counts were recorded for this clonotype. The J gene is TRBJ2-3, the V gene TRBV28, with a tentative D call TRBD2 (5 bases). The CDR3 covers 16 residues. Germline-derived CDR1 and CDR2 are MDHEN and SYDVKM. Trimming left V 3 bases short and J 0 bases short, with 13 bases between. CDR3 sequence: CASSFVWTGSTDTQYF. DNA for the CDR3: TGTGCCAGCAGTTTTGTGTGGACGGGAAGCACAGATACGCAGTATTTT.

V gene TRBV6-2 or TRBV6-3 combines with J gene TRBJ2-3; 7 nucleotides agree with TRBD1. This CDR3 region has 14 residues. Trimming removed 8 bases from V and 1 base from J; junction bases left unmatched: 6. CDR1 MNHEY and CDR2 SVGEGT come from the germline V gene. CDR3 region: CASETGRGTDTQYF. The CDR3 coding sequence is TGTGCCAGCGAGACAGGGAGAGGCACAGATACGCAGTATTTT.

This clonotype was detected ten times or more. The V gene is TRBV5-1, the J gene TRBJ2-1; perhaps TRBD2 as D (5 bases). Germline V lookup: CDR1 SGHRS, CDR2 YFSETQ. Trimming cost V 4 bases and J 5 bases, with 19 bases left between them. This CDR3 has 16 amino acids. The chain's CDR3 is CASSLDLPGSNNEQFF. CDR3 nucleotide sequence: TGCGCCAGCAGCCTCGACCTACCGGGGTCGAACAATGAGCAGTTCTTC.

This clonotype showed up many times. This chain connects TRBV11-2 to TRBJ1-2, with 7 nucleotides matching TRBD1. This CDR3 has 14 residues. J gave up 2 bases and V 4 bases, and 4 bases lay outside the gene matches. Germline CDR1 is SGHAT and CDR2 is FQNNGV. CDR3 bases: TGTGCCAGCAGCTATCGACAGGGCAACTATGGCTACACCTTC. This encodes CASSYRQGNYGYTF.